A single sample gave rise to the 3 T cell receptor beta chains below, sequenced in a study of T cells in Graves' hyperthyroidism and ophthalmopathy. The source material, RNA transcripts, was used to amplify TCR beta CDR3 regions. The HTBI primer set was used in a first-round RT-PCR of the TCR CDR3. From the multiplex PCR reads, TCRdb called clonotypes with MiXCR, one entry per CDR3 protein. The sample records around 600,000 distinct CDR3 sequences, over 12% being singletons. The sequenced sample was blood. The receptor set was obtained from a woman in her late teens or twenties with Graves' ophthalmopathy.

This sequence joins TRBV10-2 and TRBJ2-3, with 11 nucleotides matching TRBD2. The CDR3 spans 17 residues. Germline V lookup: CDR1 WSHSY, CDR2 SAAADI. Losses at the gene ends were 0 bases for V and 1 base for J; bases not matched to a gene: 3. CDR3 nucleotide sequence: TGCGCCAGCAGTGAGTCGCAGGGACTAGCGGGCACAGATACGCAGTATTTT. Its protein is CASSESQGLAGTDTQYF.

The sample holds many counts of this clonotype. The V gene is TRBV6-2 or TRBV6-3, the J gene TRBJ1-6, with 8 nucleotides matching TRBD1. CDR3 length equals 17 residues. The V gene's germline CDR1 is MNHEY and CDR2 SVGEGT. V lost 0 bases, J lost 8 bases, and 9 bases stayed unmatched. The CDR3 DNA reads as TGTGCCAGCAGTTACTCGCCAAGGACAGGGCTGGATTCACCCCTCCACTTT. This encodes CASSYSPRTGLDSPLHF.

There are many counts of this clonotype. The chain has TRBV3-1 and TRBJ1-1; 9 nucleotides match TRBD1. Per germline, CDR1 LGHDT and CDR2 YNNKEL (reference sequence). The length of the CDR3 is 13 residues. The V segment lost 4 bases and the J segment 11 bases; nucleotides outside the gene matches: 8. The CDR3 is CASSPTQGAQAFF. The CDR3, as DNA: TGTGCCAGCAGCCCGACACAGGGGGCGCAGGCTTTCTTT.